This T cell receptor beta chain was identified during a study of a mutant IDH1 vaccine in newly diagnosed glioma. Time point in this sample: week 47, end of study. It was 300 ug of mutant IDH1 20-mer peptide that made up each vaccine dose, given with topical imiquimod. The data were produced by immunoSEQ multiplex PCR, yet TCRdb's version contains in-frame clones alone and is incomplete. The top ten clones hold 29% of a sample with tens of thousands of clones, roughly four fifths of them seen once. The V end lost 7 bases, the J end lost 7 bases, and 14 bases lay between the germline ends. Germline V gives CDR1 SEHNR, CDR2 FQNEAQ (reference sequence). The CDR3 runs 12 residues. Concerning this clone: Its antigen is not known.

The receptor was derived from a man aged 30 to 45 with glioma. The chain joins TRBV7-9 to TRBJ2-7; D is ambiguous. The specimen comprised PBMCs, sampled from a glioma patient whose treatment included an IDH1 peptide vaccine. The CDR3 region is CASTSVAWEQYF. CDR3 nucleotides: TGTGCCAGCACCTCCGTAGCTTGGGAGCAGTACTTC.